This T cell receptor (beta chain) was found in a study of blood T cell repertoires in COVID-19. Background on the study: Samples came from the United States, Italy and Spain, spanning acute and convalescent COVID-19.

The protocol was immunoSEQ multiplex PCR, while the TCRdb copy is restricted to in-frame clones and leaves out a portion. The sample carries around 140,000 clones, 85% to 90% recorded once. The receptor comes from a woman in her sixties with acute or convalescent COVID-19. The sample taken for sequencing was peripheral blood.

CDR3 amino acids: CASSSLRQGYTF. In DNA form, the CDR3 reads TGTGCCAGCAGCTCGCTTCGACAGGGCTACACCTTC. V is TRBV9 and J is TRBJ1-2, with TRBD1 as a possible D gene (5 bases). Germline-derived CDR1 and CDR2 are SGDLS and YYNGEE. The V end was cut by 4 bases, the J end by 8 bases, with 12 bases between. The CDR3 totals 12 residues.